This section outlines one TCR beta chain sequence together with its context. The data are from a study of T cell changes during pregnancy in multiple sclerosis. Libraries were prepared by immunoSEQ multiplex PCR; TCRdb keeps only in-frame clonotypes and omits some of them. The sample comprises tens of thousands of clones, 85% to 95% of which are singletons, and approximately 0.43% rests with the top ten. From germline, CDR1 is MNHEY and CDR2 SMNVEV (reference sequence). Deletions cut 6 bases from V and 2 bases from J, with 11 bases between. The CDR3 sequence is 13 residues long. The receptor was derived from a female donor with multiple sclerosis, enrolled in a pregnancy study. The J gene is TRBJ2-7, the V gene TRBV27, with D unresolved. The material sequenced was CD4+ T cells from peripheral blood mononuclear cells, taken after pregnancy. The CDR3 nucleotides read TGTGCCAGCAGCAAAGACAATCCCTACGAGCAGTACTTC. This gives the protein CASSKDNPYEQYF.